A selection of T cell receptor beta chains follows, all from one sample in a study of T cell repertoires in cytomegalovirus infection. TCRdb redid the calling of the reads with MiXCR, one entry per CDR3 protein. The profile shows 680,000 or so distinct CDR3 sequences, about 40% of them singletons. Specimen: PBMCs. Receptors were obtained from a human donor in good health (CMV status not recorded). Some clones in this sample may be carry-over from other donors' samples. Each CDR3 is given with its conserved first and last residue. D genes are given only for firm matches. For some rows the clone size is stated as once, few or many, or as a class when expanded; others skip it.

size	V	D	J	DNA	CDR3
few	TRBV4-1	NA	TRBJ1-2	TGCGCCAGCAGCCCCGGGGGGGCCCACTATGGCTACACCTTC	CASSPGGAHYGYTF
few	TRBV7-9	NA	TRBJ2-7	TGTGCCAGCAGCCTAAGGGACGACTACTCCTACGAGCAGTACTTC	CASSLRDDYSYEQYF
NA	TRBV10-3	NA	TRBJ1-3	TGTGCCATCAGTGAGTCGGGCCAGCCAGGAAACACCATATATTTT	CAISESGQPGNTIYF
few	TRBV27	TRBD1	TRBJ1-1	TGTGCCAGCACCCAGGACAGGGCAAACACTGAAGCTTTCTTT	CASTQDRANTEAFF
many	TRBV7-2	NA	TRBJ1-1	TGTGCCAGCAGCGCGTCTGGGGCGGTGAACACTGAAGCTTTCTTT	CASSASGAVNTEAFF
NA	TRBV18	NA	TRBJ2-5	TGTGCCAGCTCACCAGGGAGCGCATCCATGCAAGAGACCCAGTACTTC	CASSPGSASMQETQYF
few	TRBV7-9	NA	TRBJ2-1	TGTGCCAGCAGCTTAAGTGAAACGTCCTACAATGAGCAGTTCTTC	CASSLSETSYNEQFF
NA	TRBV12-3/TRBV12-4	NA	TRBJ2-1	TGTGCCAGCAGCCCTCAAGTGCGCGGGGCCGGGGATGAGCAGTTCTTC	CASSPQVRGAGDEQFF
few	TRBV7-6	NA	TRBJ1-1	TGTGCCAGCAGCTTGGTTGTGGGGAACACTGAAGCTTTCTTT	CASSLVVGNTEAFF
NA	TRBV27	NA	TRBJ2-1	TGTGCCAGCACCCCGGGACGGATCAGCAATGAGCAGTTCTTC	CASTPGRISNEQFF
many	TRBV4-1	NA	TRBJ1-4	TGCGCCAGCAGCCAGGGGGAACTGTCGAATGAAAAACTGTTTTTT	CASSQGELSNEKLFF
NA	TRBV19	TRBD2	TRBJ2-1	TGTGCCAGTAGGATAGCGGGAGGGCCCAATGAGCAGTTCTTC	CASRIAGGPNEQFF
NA	TRBV2	TRBD1	TRBJ1-5	TGTGCCAGCAGAGGGGACAGACCTTCGGGCAATCAGCCCCAGCATTTT	CASRGDRPSGNQPQHF
NA	TRBV5-6	NA	TRBJ2-1	TGTGCCAGCAGCGCGGGACACAACAATGAGCAGTTCTTC	CASSAGHNNEQFF
few	TRBV30	NA	TRBJ1-2	TGTGCCTGGAGGTACATAGCTGGCTACACCTTC	CAWRYIAGYTF
many	TRBV6-1	TRBD2	TRBJ2-2	TGTGCCAGCAGCCCCATTACTAGCGGGAGGGCCATCGGGGAGCTGTTTTTT	CASSPITSGRAIGELFF
few	TRBV11-2	NA	TRBJ1-1	TGTGCCAGCAGCTTAGTTCGTCAGGGGCCGCCTGAAGCTTTCTTT	CASSLVRQGPPEAFF